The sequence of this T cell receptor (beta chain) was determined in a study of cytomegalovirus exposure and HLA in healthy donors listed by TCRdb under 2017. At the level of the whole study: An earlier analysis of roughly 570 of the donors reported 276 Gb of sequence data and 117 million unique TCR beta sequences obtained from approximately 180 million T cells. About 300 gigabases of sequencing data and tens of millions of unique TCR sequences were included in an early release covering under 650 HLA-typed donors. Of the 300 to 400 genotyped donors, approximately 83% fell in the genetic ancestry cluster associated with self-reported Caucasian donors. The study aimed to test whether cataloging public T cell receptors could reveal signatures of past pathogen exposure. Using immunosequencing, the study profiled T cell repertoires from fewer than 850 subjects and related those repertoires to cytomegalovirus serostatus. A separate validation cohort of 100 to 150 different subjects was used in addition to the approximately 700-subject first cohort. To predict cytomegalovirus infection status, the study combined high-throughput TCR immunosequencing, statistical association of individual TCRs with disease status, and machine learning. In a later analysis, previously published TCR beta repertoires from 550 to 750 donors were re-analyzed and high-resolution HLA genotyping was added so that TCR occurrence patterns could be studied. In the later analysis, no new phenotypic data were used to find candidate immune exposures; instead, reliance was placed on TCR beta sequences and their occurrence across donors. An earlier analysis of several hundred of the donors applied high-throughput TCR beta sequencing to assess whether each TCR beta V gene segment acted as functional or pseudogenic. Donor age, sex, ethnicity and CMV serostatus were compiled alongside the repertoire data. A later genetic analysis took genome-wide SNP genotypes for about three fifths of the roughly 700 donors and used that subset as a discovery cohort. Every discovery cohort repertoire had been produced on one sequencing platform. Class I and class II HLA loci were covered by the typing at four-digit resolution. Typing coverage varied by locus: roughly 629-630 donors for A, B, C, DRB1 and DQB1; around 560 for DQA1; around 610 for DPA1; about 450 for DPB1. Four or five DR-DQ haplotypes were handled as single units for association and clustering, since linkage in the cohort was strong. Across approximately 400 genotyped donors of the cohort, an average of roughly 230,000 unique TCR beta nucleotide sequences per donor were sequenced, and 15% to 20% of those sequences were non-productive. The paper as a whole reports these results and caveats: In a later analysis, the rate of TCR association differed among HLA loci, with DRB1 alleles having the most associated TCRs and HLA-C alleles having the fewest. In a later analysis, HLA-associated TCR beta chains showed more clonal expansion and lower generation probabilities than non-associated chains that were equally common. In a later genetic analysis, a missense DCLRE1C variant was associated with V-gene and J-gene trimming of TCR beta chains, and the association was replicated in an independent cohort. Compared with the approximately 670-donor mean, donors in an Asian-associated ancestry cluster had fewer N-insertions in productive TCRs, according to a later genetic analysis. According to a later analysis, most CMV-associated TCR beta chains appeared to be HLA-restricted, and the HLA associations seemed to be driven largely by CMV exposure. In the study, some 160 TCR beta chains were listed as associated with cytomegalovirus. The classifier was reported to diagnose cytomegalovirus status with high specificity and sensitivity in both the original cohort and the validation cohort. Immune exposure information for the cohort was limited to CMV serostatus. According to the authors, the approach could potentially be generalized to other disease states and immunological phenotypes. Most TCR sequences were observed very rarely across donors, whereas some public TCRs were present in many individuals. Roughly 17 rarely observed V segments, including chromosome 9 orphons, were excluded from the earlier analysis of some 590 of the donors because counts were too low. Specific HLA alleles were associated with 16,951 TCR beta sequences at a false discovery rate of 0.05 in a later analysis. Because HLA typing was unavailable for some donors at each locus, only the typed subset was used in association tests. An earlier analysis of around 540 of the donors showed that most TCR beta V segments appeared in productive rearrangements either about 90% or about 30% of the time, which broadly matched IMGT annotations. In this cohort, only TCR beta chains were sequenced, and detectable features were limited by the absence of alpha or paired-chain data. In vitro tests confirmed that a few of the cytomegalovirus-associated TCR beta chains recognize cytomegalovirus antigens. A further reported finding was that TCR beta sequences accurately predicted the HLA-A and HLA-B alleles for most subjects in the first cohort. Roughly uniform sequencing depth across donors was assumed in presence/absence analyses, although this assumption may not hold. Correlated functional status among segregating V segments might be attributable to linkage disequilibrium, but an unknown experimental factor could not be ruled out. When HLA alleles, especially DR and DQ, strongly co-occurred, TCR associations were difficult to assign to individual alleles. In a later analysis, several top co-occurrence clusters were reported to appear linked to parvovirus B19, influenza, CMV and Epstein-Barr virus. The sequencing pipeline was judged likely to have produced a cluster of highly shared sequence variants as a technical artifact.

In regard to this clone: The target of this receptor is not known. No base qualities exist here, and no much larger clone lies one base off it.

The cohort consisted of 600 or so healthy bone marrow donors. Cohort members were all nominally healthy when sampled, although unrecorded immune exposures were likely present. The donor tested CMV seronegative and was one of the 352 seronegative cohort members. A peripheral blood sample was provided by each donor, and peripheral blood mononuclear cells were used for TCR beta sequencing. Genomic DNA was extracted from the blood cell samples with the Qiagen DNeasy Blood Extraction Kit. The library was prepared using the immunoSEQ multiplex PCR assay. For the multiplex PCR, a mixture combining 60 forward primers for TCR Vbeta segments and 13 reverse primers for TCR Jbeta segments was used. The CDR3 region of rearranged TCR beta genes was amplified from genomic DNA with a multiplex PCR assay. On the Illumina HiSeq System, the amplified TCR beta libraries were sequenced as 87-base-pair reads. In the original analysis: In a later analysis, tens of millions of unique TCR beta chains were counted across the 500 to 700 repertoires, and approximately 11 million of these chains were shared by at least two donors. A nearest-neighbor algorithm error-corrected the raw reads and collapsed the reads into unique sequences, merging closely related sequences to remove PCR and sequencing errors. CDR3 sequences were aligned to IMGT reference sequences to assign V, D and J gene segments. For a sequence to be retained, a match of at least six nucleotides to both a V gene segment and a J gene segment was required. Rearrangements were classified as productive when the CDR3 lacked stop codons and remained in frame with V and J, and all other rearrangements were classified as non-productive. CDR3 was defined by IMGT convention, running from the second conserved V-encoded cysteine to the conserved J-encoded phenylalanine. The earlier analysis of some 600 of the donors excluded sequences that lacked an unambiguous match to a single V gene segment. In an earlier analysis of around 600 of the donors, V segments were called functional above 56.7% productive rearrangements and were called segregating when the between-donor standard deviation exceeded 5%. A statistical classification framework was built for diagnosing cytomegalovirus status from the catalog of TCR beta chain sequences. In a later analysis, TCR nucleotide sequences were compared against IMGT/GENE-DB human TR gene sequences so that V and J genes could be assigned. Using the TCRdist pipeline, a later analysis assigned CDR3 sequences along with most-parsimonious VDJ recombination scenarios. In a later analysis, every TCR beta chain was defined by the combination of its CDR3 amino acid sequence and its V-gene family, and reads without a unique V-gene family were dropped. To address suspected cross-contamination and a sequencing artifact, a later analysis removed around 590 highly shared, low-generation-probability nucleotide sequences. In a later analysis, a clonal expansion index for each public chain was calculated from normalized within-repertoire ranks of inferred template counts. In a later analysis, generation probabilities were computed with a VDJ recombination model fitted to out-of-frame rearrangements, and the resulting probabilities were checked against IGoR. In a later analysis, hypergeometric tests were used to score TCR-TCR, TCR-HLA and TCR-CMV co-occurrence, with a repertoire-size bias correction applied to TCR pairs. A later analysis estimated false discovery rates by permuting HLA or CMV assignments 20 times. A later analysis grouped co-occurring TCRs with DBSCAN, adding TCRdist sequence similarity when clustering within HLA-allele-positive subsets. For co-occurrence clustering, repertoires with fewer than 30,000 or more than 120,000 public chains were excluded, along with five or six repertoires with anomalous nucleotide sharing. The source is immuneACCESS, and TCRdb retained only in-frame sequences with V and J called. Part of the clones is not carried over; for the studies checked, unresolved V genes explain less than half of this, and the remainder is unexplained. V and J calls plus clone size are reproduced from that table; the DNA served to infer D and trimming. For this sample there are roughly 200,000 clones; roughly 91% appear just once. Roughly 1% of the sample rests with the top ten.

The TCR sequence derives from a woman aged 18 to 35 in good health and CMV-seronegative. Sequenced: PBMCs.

This receptor has the CDR3 CASSGSGVTDTQYF. The nucleotide sequence is TGTGCCAGCAGCGGTTCGGGGGTTACAGATACGCAGTATTTT. This chain is built from TRBV9 and TRBJ2-3; possibly the D gene is TRBD2, per 6 matching bases. The CDR3 spans 14 residues, from the cysteine through the phenylalanine. The DNA shown is the 42-base CDR3, in frame from base 1. Looking up the germline V gene yields CDR1 SGDLS and CDR2 YYNGEE. V is shortened by 3 bases, J by 3 bases, and the region joining them spans 11 bases. The variable domain in full, with residues beyond the CDR3 obtained from the reference TRBV9 and TRBJ2-3 genes, is DSGVTQTPKHLITATGQRVTLRCSPRSGDLSVYWYQQSLDQGLQFLIQYYNGEERAKGNILERFSAQQFPDLHSELNLSSLELGDSALYFCASSGSGVTDTQYFGPGTRLTVL.